This T cell receptor beta chain appears in the sequencing data of a study of cytotoxic CD8 clonotypes in ibrutinib-treated CLL. Study overall: 25 or so partial and 2 complete responses; at median approximately 70 months, roughly 15 remitted, roughly twelve progressed. Overall study results and limits: Among the clonotypes, public ones were uncommon and contracted or held stable on treatment. Patients had baseline clonality above age-matched healthy donors, and this clonality moved with circulating CD8+ T-cell counts.

Germline CDR1 MNHEY, CDR2 SMNVEV (reference sequence). With 6 bases removed from V and 5 bases from J, the gap between germline ends came to 13 bases. This CDR3 contains 13 residues. Using immunoSEQ multiplex PCR, the repertoire was profiled, and TCRdb retains in-frame clones only, with some absent. The repertoire consists of roughly 250,000 clones, with under 80% occurring once and the leading ten covering less than 20%. As to this clone: Antigen: not known. Other DNA sequences of this sample code for an identical CDR3.

The TCR originated in a human donor with chronic lymphocytic leukemia. The gene calls are TRBV27 and TRBJ1-1; the D gene is possibly TRBD1 (6 bases). The source was PBMCs, collected after 24 months of ibrutinib treatment. The CDR3: CASSPQGRTEAFF. The CDR3 DNA sequence: TGTGCCAGCAGCCCACAGGGTAGGACTGAAGCTTTCTTT.